This entry describes one TCR beta chain. This may be a read error: a much more frequent sequence differs by one nucleotide. These data originate in a study of T cells in Graves' hyperthyroidism and ophthalmopathy. V lost 0 bases and J lost 4; bases outside the gene matches: 11. Per germline, CDR1 GTSNPN and CDR2 SVGIG (reference sequence). The CDR3 is 16 residues long. Amplified TCR beta CDR3 regions derived from RNA transcripts. First-round RT-PCR with HTBI primers amplified the TCR CDR3 region. TCRdb passed the multiplex PCR reads through MiXCR, listing each CDR3 protein once. Among 600,000 or so distinct CDR3 sequences, approximately 15% were seen once, and the ten largest hold more than 6%.

Specimen: blood. The chain couples TRBV30 to TRBJ1-1; TRBD1 agrees at 7 bases. The sequence was collected from a woman between 18 and 29 years old with Graves' ophthalmopathy. This CDR3 is CAWSVFSGGTSTEAFF. The CDR3 coding sequence is TGTGCCTGGAGTGTATTTTCAGGGGGAACGAGCACTGAAGCTTTCTTT.